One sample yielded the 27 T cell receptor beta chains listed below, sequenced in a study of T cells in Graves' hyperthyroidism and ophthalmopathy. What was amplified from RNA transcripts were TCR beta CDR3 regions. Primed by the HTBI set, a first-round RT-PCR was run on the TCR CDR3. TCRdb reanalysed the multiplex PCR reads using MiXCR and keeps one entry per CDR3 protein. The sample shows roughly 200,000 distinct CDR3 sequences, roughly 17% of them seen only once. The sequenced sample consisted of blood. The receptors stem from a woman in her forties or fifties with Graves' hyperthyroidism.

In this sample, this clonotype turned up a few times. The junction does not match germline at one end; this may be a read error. The CDR3 DNA sequence: TGTGCTAGCAGCTTAGCAATAGCGGGAATGAATGAGCAGTTCTTC. This encodes CASSLAIAGMNEQFF. The chain has TRBV7-7 and TRBJ2-1; the match to TRBD2 covers 8 bases. Per the germline V gene, CDR1 is SSHAT and CDR2 is FNYEAQ (reference sequence). This CDR3 has 15 amino acids. The full variable domain, its missing parts supplied by reference TRBV7-7 and TRBJ2-1, is GAGVSQSPRYKVTKRGQDVTLRCDPISSHATLYWYQQALGQGPEFLTYFNYEAQPDKSGLPSDRFSAERPEGSISTLTIQRTEQRDSAMYRCASSLAIAGMNEQFFGPGTRLTVL.

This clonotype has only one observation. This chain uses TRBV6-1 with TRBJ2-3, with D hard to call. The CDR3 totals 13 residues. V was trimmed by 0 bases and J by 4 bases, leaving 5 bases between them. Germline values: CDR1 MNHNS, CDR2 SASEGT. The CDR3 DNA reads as TGTGCCAGCAGTGAAGCTGGGCCAGATACGCAGTATTTT. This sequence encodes CASSEAGPDTQYF.

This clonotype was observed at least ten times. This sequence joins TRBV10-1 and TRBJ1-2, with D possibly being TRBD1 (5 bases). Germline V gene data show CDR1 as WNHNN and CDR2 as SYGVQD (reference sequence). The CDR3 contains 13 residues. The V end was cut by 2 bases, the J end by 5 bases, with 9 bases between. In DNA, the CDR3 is TGCGCCAGCAGTGAGGACAGCTTATATGGCTACACCTTC. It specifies CASSEDSLYGYTF.

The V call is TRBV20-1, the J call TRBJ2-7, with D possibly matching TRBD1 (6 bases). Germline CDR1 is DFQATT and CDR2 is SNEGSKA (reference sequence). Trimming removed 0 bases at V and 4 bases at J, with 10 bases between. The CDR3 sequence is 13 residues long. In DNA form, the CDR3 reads TGCAGTGCTAGAGAGCTGGACAGATACGAGCAGTACTTC. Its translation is CSARELDRYEQYF.

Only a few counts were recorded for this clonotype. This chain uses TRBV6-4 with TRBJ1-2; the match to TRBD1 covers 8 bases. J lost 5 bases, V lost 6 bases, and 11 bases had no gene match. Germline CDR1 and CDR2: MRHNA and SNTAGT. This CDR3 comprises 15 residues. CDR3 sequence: CASRLQGEKGYGYTF. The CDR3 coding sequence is TGTGCCAGCAGATTACAGGGGGAAAAAGGTTATGGCTACACCTTC.

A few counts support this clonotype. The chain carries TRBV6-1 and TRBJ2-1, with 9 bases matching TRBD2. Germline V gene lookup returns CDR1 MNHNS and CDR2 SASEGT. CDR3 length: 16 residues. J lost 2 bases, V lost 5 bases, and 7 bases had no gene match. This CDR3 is CASSPWGGRAYNEQFF. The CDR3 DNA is TGTGCCAGCAGTCCATGGGGCGGGAGGGCCTACAATGAGCAGTTCTTC.

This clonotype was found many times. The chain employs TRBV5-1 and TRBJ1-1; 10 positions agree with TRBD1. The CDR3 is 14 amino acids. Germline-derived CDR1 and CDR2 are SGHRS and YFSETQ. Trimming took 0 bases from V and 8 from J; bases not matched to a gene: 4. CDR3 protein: CASSLGQGAWEAFF. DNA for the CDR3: TGCGCCAGCAGCTTGGGACAGGGGGCTTGGGAAGCTTTCTTT.

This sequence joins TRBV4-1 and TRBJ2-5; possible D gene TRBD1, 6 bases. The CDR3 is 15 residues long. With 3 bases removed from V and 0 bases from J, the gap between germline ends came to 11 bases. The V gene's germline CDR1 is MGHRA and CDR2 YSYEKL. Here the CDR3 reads CASSHPQGYQETQYF. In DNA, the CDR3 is TGCGCCAGCAGCCACCCTCAGGGGTACCAAGAGACCCAGTACTTC.

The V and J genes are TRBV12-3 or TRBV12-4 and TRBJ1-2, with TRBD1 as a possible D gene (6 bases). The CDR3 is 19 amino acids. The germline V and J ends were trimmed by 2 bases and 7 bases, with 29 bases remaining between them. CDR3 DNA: TGTGCCAGCAGTTTACTCATCATCGGGGGGCGCGAATCTCTTGGTGGCTACACCTTC. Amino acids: CASSLLIIGGRESLGGYTF.

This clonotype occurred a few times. Here the CDR3 reads CASRKRQGANIQYF. The DNA of the CDR3 is TGTGCCAGCAGGAAGAGACAGGGGGCAAACATTCAGTACTTC. V and J are TRBV28 and TRBJ2-4, with 10 bases that match TRBD1. Per the germline V gene, CDR1 is MDHEN and CDR2 is SYDVKM. V was clipped by 6 bases and J by 6 bases; unmatched bases: 5. The CDR3 is made up of 14 amino acids.

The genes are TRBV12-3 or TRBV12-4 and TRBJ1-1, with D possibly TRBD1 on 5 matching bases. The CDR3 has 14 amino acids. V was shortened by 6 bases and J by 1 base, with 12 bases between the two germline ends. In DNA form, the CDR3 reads TGTGCCAGCAGGCGGGGAACAGGGAACACTGAAGCTTTCTTT. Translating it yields CASRRGTGNTEAFF.

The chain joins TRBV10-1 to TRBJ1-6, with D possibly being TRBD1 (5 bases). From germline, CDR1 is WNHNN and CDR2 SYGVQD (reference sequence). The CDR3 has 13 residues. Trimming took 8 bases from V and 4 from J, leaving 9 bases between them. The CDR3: CASRQSYNSPLHF. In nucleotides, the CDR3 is TGCGCCAGCCGACAGTCTTATAATTCACCCCTCCACTTT.

CDR3 bases: TGCAGCGTTGAAGATGGACTAGTGGCGCCGGGGCAGTTCTTC. This codes for CSVEDGLVAPGQFF. This chain uses TRBV29-1 with TRBJ2-1; 7 bases fit TRBD2. Germline trimming cut 0 bases from V and 12 bases from J; bases unmatched to any gene: 11. Germline V gene lookup returns CDR1 SQVTM and CDR2 ANQGSEA. This CDR3 contains 14 residues.

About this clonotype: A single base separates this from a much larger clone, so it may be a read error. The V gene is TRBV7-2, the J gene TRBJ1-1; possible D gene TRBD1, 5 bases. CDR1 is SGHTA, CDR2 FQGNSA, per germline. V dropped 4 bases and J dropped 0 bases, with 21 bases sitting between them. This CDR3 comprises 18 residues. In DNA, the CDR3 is TGTGCCAGCAGCTCCTTAGGGGATACCCCACTTATGAACACTGAAGCTTTCTTT. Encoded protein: CASSSLGDTPLMNTEAFF.

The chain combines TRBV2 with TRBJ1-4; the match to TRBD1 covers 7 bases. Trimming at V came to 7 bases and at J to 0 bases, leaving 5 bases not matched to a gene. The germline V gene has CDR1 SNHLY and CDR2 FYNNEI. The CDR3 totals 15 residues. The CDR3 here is CASTLRGPTNEKLFF. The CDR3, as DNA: TGTGCCAGCACCCTTAGGGGGCCAACTAATGAAAAACTGTTTTTT.

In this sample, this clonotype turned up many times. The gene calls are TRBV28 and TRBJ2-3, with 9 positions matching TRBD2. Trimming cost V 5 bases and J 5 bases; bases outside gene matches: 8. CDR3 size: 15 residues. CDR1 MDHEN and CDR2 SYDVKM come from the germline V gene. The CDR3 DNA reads TGTGCCAGCAGTGGTAGCGGGAGATGGGTAGATACGCAGTATTTT. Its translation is CASSGSGRWVDTQYF. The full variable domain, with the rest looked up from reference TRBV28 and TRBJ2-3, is DVKVTQSSRYLVKRTGEKVFLECVQDMDHENMFWYRQDPGLGLRLIYFSYDVKMKEKGDIPEGYSVSREKKERFSLILESASTNQTSMYLCASSGSGRWVDTQYFGPGTRLTVL.

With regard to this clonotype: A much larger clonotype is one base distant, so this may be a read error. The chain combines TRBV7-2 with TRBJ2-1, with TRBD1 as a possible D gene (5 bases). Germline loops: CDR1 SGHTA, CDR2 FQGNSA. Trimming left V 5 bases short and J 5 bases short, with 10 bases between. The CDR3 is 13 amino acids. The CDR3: CASSQGCHNEQFF. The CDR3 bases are TGTGCCAGCAGCCAGGGATGTCACAATGAGCAGTTCTTC. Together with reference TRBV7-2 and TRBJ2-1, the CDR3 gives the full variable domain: GAGVSQSPSNKVTEKGKDVELRCDPISGHTALYWYRQSLGQGLEFLIYFQGNSAPDKSGLPSDRFSAERTGGSVSTLTIQRTQQEDSAVYLCASSQGCHNEQFFGPGTRLTVL.

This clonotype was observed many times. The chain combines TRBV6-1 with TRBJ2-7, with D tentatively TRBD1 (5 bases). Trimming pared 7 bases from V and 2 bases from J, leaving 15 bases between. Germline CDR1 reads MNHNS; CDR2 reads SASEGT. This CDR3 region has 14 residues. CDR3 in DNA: TGTGCCAGCACCAGACAGTTGCCCCCCTACGAGCAGTACTTC. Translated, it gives CASTRQLPPYEQYF.

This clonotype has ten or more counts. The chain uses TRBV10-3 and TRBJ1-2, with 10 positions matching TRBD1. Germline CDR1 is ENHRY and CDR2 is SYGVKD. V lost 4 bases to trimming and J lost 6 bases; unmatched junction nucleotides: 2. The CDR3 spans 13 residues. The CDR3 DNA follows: TGTGCCATCAGTGGCGACAGGGGGCATGGCTACACCTTC. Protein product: CAISGDRGHGYTF.

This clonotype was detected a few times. CDR3 loop: CASSDGLAGGLYEQYF. Written as DNA, the CDR3 is TGCGCCAGCAGCGACGGATTAGCGGGAGGGCTCTACGAGCAGTACTTC. The V gene is TRBV5-1, the J gene TRBJ2-7; 11 positions agree with TRBD2. Germline CDR1 SGHRS, CDR2 YFSETQ. The CDR3 runs 16 residues. V lost 4 bases and J lost 3; bases outside the gene matches: 9.

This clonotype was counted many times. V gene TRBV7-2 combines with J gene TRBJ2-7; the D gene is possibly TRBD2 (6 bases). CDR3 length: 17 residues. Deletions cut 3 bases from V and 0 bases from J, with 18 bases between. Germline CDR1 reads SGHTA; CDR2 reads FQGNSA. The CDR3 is CASSFRVGGRFSYEQYF. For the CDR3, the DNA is TGTGCCAGCAGCTTTAGGGTTGGGGGGAGGTTCTCCTACGAGCAGTACTTC.

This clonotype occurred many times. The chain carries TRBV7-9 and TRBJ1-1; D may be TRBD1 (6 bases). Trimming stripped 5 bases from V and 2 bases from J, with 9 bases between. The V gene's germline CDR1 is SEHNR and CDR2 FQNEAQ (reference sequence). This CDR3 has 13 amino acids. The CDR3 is CASSPGDNTEAFF. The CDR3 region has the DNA TGTGCCAGCAGCCCAGGGGACAACACTGAAGCTTTCTTT.

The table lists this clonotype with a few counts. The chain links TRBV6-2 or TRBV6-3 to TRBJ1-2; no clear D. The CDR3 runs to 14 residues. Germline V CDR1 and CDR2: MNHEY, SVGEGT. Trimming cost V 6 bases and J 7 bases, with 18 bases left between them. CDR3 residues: CASRRTAERSGYTF. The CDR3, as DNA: TGTGCCAGCAGAAGGACGGCCGAGAGAAGTGGCTACACCTTC.

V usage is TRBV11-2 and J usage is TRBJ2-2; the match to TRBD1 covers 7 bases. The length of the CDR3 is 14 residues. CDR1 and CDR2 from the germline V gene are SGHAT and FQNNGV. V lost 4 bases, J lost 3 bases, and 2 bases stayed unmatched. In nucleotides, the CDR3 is TGTGCCAGCAGCTGGGACAGCTACACCGGGGAGCTGTTTTTT. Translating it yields CASSWDSYTGELFF.

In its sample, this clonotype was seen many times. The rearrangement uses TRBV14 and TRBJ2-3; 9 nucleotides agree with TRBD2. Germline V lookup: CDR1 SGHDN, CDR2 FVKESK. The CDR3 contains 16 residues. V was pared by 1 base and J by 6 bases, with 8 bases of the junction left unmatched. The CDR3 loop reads CASSQAAGGPGDTQYF. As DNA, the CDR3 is TGTGCCAGCAGCCAAGCGGCGGGAGGGCCGGGGGATACGCAGTATTTT.

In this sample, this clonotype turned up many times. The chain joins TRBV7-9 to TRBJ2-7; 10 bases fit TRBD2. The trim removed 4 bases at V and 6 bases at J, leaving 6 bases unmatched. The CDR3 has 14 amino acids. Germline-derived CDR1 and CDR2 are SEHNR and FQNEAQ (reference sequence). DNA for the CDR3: TGTGCCAGCAGCTCCCTAGCGGGAGTCCGCGAGCAGTACTTC. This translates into CASSSLAGVREQYF.

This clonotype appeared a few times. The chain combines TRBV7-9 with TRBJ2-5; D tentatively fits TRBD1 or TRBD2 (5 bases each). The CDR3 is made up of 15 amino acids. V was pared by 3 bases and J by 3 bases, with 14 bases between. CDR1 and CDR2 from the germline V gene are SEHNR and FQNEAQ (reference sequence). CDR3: CASSFRRLGEETQYF. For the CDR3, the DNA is TGTGCCAGCAGCTTCCGGCGGCTGGGGGAAGAGACCCAGTACTTC.